The TCR beta chain described here comes from a study of blood T cell repertoires in COVID-19. Produced via immunoSEQ multiplex PCR; TCRdb's table is partial and in-frame only. Of over 250,000 clones listed, roughly 90% are singletons. CDR3 length equals 14 residues. In germline, CDR1 is SGHTA, CDR2 FQGTGA. The ends were cut back, 5 bases at V and 5 bases at J, with 13 bases in the middle. Living in 25 or so US areas, the participants were between roughly 18 and 90 years of age. The chain is built from TRBV7-3 and TRBJ2-1; D perhaps matches TRBD2 (5 bases). The origin of this receptor is a young woman who had recovered from COVID-19. The specimen was PBMCs or T cells enriched from blood (not recorded which). The CDR3 region has the DNA TGTGCCAGCAGCCCGTTTAGGGAGCACAATGAGCAGTTCTTC. Translating gives CASSPFREHNEQFF.